Many counts were recorded for the clone carrying this TCR beta chain. The record originates from a study of T-cell reconstitution after alpha-beta-depleted transplantation in children. Unique molecular identifiers featured in how the TCRbeta library was prepared. Each CDR3 protein gets one entry after TCRdb re-called the PCR reads with MiXCR. The sample contains approximately 290,000 distinct CDR3 sequences, 11% of which appear only once. The CDR3 has 16 residues. Between the trimmed V and J ends, which lost 4 bases and 4 bases, there was a span of 17 bases. Germline CDR1 reads SGHKS; CDR2 reads YYEKEE (reference sequence).

The TCR sequence derives from a male patient aged 2 to 9 who had a stem cell transplant for chronic granulomatous disease, so the T cells may come from the graft donor. J is TRBJ1-4 and V is TRBV5-5; D unclear. This material consisted of peripheral blood, taken 180 days after TCRalphabeta/CD19-depleted stem cell transplant. The CDR3 DNA reads as TGTGCCAGCAGCCCTATTTTCGGGCCCCTTAATGAAAAACTGTTTTTT. It yields the protein CASSPIFGPLNEKLFF.